The 6 T cell receptor beta chains listed next were all sequenced from one sample in a study of T cell responses to AZD1222 COVID-19 vaccine (dated by TCRdb to the early 2020s). The library was prepared using the immunoSEQ multiplex PCR assay. Not all clones reach the TCRdb copy of this immuneACCESS table, which keeps in-frame sequences only. Checked studies attribute under half of the gap to unresolved V genes and leave the rest unexplained. The sample table shows some 140,000 clones, and 85% are seen once. Around 7.9% of the sample rests with the top ten. This sample's time point label indicates: about 28 days (+/-7) after the second vaccine dose. What the treatment or condition label conveys for this sample: meningococcal conjugate vaccine given as trial control. The sequencing used peripheral blood, collected 28 days after the second dose of the MenACWY control vaccine. Receptor source: an adult who received the MenACWY meningococcal vaccine as a control.

This clone appeared a few times. The chain couples TRBV3-1 (or the pseudogene TRBV3-2) to TRBJ2-5, with TRBD2 matching over 7 bases. Trimming removed 1 base from V and 8 bases from J; junction bases left unmatched: 7. This CDR3 has 14 residues. Germline CDR1 is LGHDT and CDR2 is YNNKEL (reference sequence). DNA of the CDR3: TGTGCCAGCAGCCAAGCAACGGGAGGAAGTACCCAGTACTTC. Residues: CASSQATGGSTQYF.

The rearrangement uses TRBV6-4 and TRBJ1-1; D is unresolved. The germline CDR1 and CDR2 sequences are MRHNA and SNTAGT. Trimming cost V 3 bases and J 1 base, with 9 bases left between them. CDR3 length: 14 amino acids. The CDR3 region has the DNA TGTGCCAGCAGTGAAACCCCAACGAACACTGAAGCTTTCTTT. It yields the protein CASSETPTNTEAFF.

V gene TRBV13 combines with J gene TRBJ1-3; tentatively, D is TRBD1 (5 bases). Germline V lookup: CDR1 PRHDT, CDR2 FYEKMQ (reference sequence). The V gene lost 5 bases and the J gene lost 8 bases, with 22 bases spanning the gap. This CDR3 contains 16 residues. The CDR3 here is CASSLRADGGTDTIYF. The CDR3 DNA sequence: TGTGCCAGCAGCCTTCGGGCGGATGGGGGTACGGACACCATATATTTT.

This clone was picked up one time. CDR3 sequence: CASSFKLAGGKTDTQYF. The CDR3 region has the DNA TGCGCCAGCAGCTTTAAACTAGCGGGAGGTAAAACAGATACGCAGTATTTT. The chain combines TRBV5-1 with TRBJ2-3, with 12 bases that match TRBD2. The V gene's germline CDR1 is SGHRS and CDR2 YFSETQ. V was clipped by 2 bases and J by 3 bases; unmatched bases: 7. The CDR3 sequence is 17 residues long.

The chain joins TRBV12-2 to TRBJ1-5. TRBV12-2 is noted as a pseudogene. This CDR3 region has 12 residues. The CDR3 DNA sequence: TGTGCAAGTCGCTTTTGGGGACAGCCCCAGCATTTT. Its protein is CASRFWGQPQHF.

The V call is TRBV7-9, the J call TRBJ1-3; tentatively, D is TRBD1 (5 bases). The germline V and J ends were trimmed by 7 bases and 4 bases, with 11 bases remaining between them. The germline CDR1 and CDR2 sequences are SEHNR and FQNEAQ (reference sequence). The length of the CDR3 is 13 residues. CDR3 in DNA: TGTGCCAGCACCCCGGGGCAGGGAAACACCATATATTTT. This gives the protein CASTPGQGNTIYF.